This T cell receptor (beta chain) was obtained from a study of blood T cell repertoires in COVID-19. Overall study context: There were acute and convalescent COVID-19 samples, and they came from the United States, Italy and Spain. PBMCs, B-cell-depleted T cells, or T cells provided the cDNA or gDNA that made up the material.

Authors' processing steps: Estimation of nucleated cell counts relied on the amplification of reference gene primers. Here immunoSEQ multiplex PCR was the method, and the copy in TCRdb shows in-frame clones only, minus some. D and trimming come from the DNA, and the V and J calls and clone size come from that table. Among 280,000 or so clones, 65% to 90% were seen once, and the ten largest hold 10% to 15%. This clone was seen only once. The receptor was isolated from a human donor in a cohort sampled during active COVID-19. The material sequenced was peripheral blood.

CDR3 sequence reads: CASLGQGNEKLFF. Written as DNA, the CDR3 is TGTGCCAGCCTCGGACAGGGGAATGAAAAACTGTTTTTT. This rearrangement joins TRBV3-1 (or the pseudogene TRBV3-2) to TRBJ1-4, with 9 bases that match TRBD1. This CDR3 region has 13 residues. Per germline, CDR1 LGHDT and CDR2 YNNKEL (reference sequence). V gave up 8 bases and J gave up 5 bases; unmatched junction bases: 3.